This T cell receptor beta chain was observed in a study of cytomegalovirus exposure and HLA in healthy donors. 60 Vbeta and 13 Jbeta primers were used in PCR. Data came from immunoSEQ multiplex PCR; TCRdb stores just in-frame clones and leaves some out. Its listing shows about 78,000 clones. Germline trimming cut 2 bases from V and 6 bases from J; bases unmatched to any gene: 7. Germline CDR1 reads SGHRS; CDR2 reads YFSETQ. This CDR3 region has 14 residues. About this clone: The antigen is undetermined.

General study points: Per published reports, the classifier diagnosed cytomegalovirus status with high specificity and sensitivity. According to the study, some 160 TCR beta chains were cytomegalovirus-associated. Most of the TCR beta V segments (in an earlier analysis) were productive either about 87% or about 30% of the time. Researchers reported in a later analysis that a missense DCLRE1C variant was tied to TCR beta V- and J-gene trimming.

Sequencing input: PBMCs. The chain couples TRBV5-1 to TRBJ2-7; 8 bases line up with TRBD1. This receptor was taken from a female donor in good health and CMV-seropositive. The CDR3: CASSLPGQAIEQYF. The CDR3 DNA reads TGCGCCAGCAGCTTACCGGGACAGGCAATCGAGCAGTACTTC. The whole variable domain, filled in from reference TRBV5-1 and TRBJ2-7, reads KAGVTQTPRYLIKTRGQQVTLSCSPISGHRSVSWYQQTPGQGLQFLFEYFSETQRNKGNFPGRFSGRQFSNSRSEMNVSTLELGDSALYLCASSLPGQAIEQYFGPGTRLTVT.